The 8 T cell receptor beta chains below were found in one sample sequenced in a study of cytomegalovirus exposure and HLA in healthy donors. PCR involved 60 Vbeta and 13 Jbeta primers. Libraries were prepared by immunoSEQ multiplex PCR; TCRdb keeps only in-frame clonotypes and omits some of them. The repertoire consists of some 70,000 clones, with about three quarters occurring once and the leading ten covering roughly 3.5%. Sequencing used PBMCs. Receptors originate from a young man in good health and CMV-seronegative.

The rearrangement links TRBV28 to TRBJ1-3; D not certain. The V end lost 2 bases, the J end lost 0 bases, and 8 bases lay between the germline ends. The CDR3 contains 15 residues. Germline CDR1 is MDHEN and CDR2 is SYDVKM. The CDR3 DNA sequence: TGTGCCAGCAGTTTAAGTGGGAGCTCTGGAAACACCATATATTTT. Translating it yields CASSLSGSSGNTIYF.

The V call is TRBV28, the J call TRBJ1-1; tentatively, D is TRBD1 (6 bases). V was clipped by 10 bases and J by 6 bases, with 21 bases between them. The CDR3 runs to 14 residues. CDR1 and CDR2 (germline): MDHEN, SYDVKM. CDR3 nucleotides: TGTGCCACCCAAAGACAGGACCTGAGTGCTGAAGCTTTCTTT. It codes for CATQRQDLSAEAFF.

The chain links TRBV10-3 to TRBJ1-3, with TRBD1 matching over 8 bases. This CDR3 region has 13 residues. Germline V gives CDR1 ENHRY, CDR2 SYGVKD. V gave up 10 bases and J gave up 7 bases; unmatched junction bases: 9. The CDR3 spells CATQQGEFNTIYF. The CDR3 nucleotides are TGTGCCACCCAACAGGGGGAGTTCAACACCATATATTTT.

The gene calls are TRBV10-3 and TRBJ1-4, with 9 bases that match TRBD1. Per germline, CDR1 ENHRY and CDR2 SYGVKD. The CDR3 runs to 16 residues. J lost 4 bases, V lost 11 bases, and 14 bases had no gene match. DNA for the CDR3: TGTGCCGCCGCAGCAACACAGGGGGCGCGTAATGAAAAACTGTTTTTT. It yields the protein CAAAATQGARNEKLFF.

J is TRBJ2-7 and V is TRBV11-2; 13 nucleotides agree with TRBD2. This CDR3 spans 17 amino acids. V lost 2 bases and J lost 3; bases outside the gene matches: 7. The V gene's germline CDR1 is SGHAT and CDR2 FQNNGV. Here the CDR3 DNA reads TGTGCCAGCAGCTTAAATTCCGGGACTAGCGGGGTCTACGAGCAGTACGTC. It codes for CASSLNSGTSGVYEQYV.

This rearrangement joins TRBV28 to TRBJ1-1; D might be TRBD1 (6 bases). The CDR3 totals 15 residues. Germline lookup yields CDR1 MDHEN and CDR2 SYDVKM. Trimming took 3 bases from V and 3 from J, leaving 14 bases between them. CDR3: CASSFPGGRDTEAFF. The CDR3, as DNA: TGTGCCAGCAGTTTCCCGGGGGGGCGGGACACTGAAGCTTTCTTT.

The J gene is TRBJ1-4, the V gene TRBV27; 7 bases match TRBD1. V shed 5 bases and J 3 bases; nucleotides not matched to a gene: 3. This CDR3 spans 14 amino acids. The germline CDR1 and CDR2 sequences are MNHEY and SMNVEV (reference sequence). The CDR3 reads CASSDRVPNEKLFF. The CDR3 coding sequence is TGTGCCAGCAGTGACAGGGTGCCTAATGAAAAACTGTTTTTT.

The chain combines TRBV7-3 with TRBJ2-1; 9 bases agree with TRBD1. CDR3 length equals 16 residues. The germline V gene has CDR1 SGHTA and CDR2 FQGTGA. Trimming cost V 1 base and J 8 bases; bases outside gene matches: 9. In DNA, the CDR3 is TGTGCCAGCAGCTTAATCGGGACAGGGATATTTGATGAGCAGTTCTTC. It specifies CASSLIGTGIFDEQFF.